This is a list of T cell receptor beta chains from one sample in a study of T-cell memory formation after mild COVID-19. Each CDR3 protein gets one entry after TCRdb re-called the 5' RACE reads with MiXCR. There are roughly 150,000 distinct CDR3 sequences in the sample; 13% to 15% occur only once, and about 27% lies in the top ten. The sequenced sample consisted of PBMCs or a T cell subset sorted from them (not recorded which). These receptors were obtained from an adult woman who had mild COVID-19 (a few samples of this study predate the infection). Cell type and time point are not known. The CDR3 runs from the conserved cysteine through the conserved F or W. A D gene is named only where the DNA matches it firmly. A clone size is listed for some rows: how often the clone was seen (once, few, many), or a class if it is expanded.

DNA: TGTGCCAGCAACCTAGAGGATTTAGAAGCTTTCTTT
CDR3: CASNLEDLEAFF
J: TRBJ1-1
D: .
V: TRBV9
size: .

DNA: TGTGCCAGCAGCTTAGAACACGGGTGGTATGAGCAGTTCTTC
CDR3: CASSLEHGWYEQFF
J: TRBJ2-1
D: .
V: TRBV7-2
size: .

DNA: TGTGCCAGCCGCGGGTTTAGCGGGATGAACACCGGGGAGCTGTTTTTT
CDR3: CASRGFSGMNTGELFF
J: TRBJ2-2
D: TRBD2
V: TRBV6-2/TRBV6-3
size: .

DNA: TGTGCCTGGATCCCTGGTTGGGTAGGGGAGCAGTTCTTC
CDR3: CAWIPGWVGEQFF
J: TRBJ2-1
D: .
V: TRBV30
size: .

DNA: TGTGCCAGCGGAACAGAAGGAACAACTGGCGATCCTGAAGCTTTCTTT
CDR3: CASGTEGTTGDPEAFF
J: TRBJ1-1
D: .
V: TRBV12-3/TRBV12-4
size: .

DNA: TGTGCCAGCAGCTTGGAAGCGGCTGCCGAGCAGTTCTTC
CDR3: CASSLEAAAEQFF
J: TRBJ2-1
D: .
V: TRBV5-5
size: few

DNA: TGTGCCAGCAGTTTATCGTTTAGCGGGGGCGTGGATACGCAGTATTTT
CDR3: CASSLSFSGGVDTQYF
J: TRBJ2-3
D: TRBD2
V: TRBV27
size: few

DNA: TGTGCCAGCACCACCTCGGGGGGGGCGGTTGGCTACACCTTC
CDR3: CASTTSGGAVGYTF
J: TRBJ1-2
D: .
V: TRBV12-3/TRBV12-4
size: .

DNA: TGTGCCAGCAGCTGGGGACAGGGGGTCGGAGAGCAGTACTTC
CDR3: CASSWGQGVGEQYF
J: TRBJ2-7
D: TRBD1
V: TRBV7-3
size: .

DNA: TGCGCCAGCAGCCAAGCTACGGGACAGAGTTATGGCTACACCTTC
CDR3: CASSQATGQSYGYTF
J: TRBJ1-2
D: TRBD1
V: TRBV4-1
size: few